Below, 13 T cell receptor beta chains from the same sample are listed, as sequenced in a study of tumor-infiltrating lymphocytes in primary liver carcinoma. Germline DNA was also extracted, and blood RNA derived from unsorted whole blood. Constant-region priming of about 0.5 ug total RNA yielded TCR beta cDNA. Slightly modified ARM-PCR, run as three nested multiplex PCR rounds, produced the TCR beta libraries. Each of the first two PCR rounds ran roughly 9 cycles with TRBV1-TRBV30 forward and C-beta reverse primers. TCRdb passed the multiplex PCR reads through MiXCR, listing each CDR3 protein once. The sample contains 320,000 or so distinct CDR3 sequences, less than 75% of which appear only once. The source material was peripheral blood. These receptors all come from a man aged 40-49 years with primary liver carcinoma and hepatitis B virus infection.

This chain links TRBV6-5 with TRBJ2-1; TRBD1 matches at 10 bases. Germline assignment: CDR1 MNHEY and CDR2 SVGAGI. V dropped 4 bases and J dropped 2; count of bases not matched to a gene: 2. The CDR3 contains 15 residues. Here the CDR3 DNA reads TGTGCCAGCAGTTTGACAGGGGGCACCTACAATGAGCAGTTCTTC. Its protein is CASSLTGGTYNEQFF.

In its sample, this clonotype was seen a few times. The chain has TRBV4-1 and TRBJ1-4; 7 nucleotides agree with TRBD1. The CDR3 extends over 14 amino acids. Germline CDR1 MGHRA, CDR2 YSYEKL. Germline trimming cut 3 bases from V and 5 bases from J; bases unmatched to any gene: 3. DNA for the CDR3: TGCGCCAGCAGCCAGACAGGGCTGAATGAAAAACTGTTTTTT. It specifies CASSQTGLNEKLFF.

The table lists this clonotype with a few counts. This chain links TRBV7-9 with TRBJ2-1, with a tentative D call TRBD2 (5 bases). This CDR3 region has 16 residues. CDR1 and CDR2 (germline): SEHNR, FQNEAQ (reference sequence). Trimming left V 4 bases short and J 0 bases short, with 13 bases between. In DNA form, the CDR3 reads TGTGCCAGCAGCTCCCGGCGGGTGAGCTCCTACAATGAGCAGTTCTTC. Its protein product is CASSSRRVSSYNEQFF.

With respect to this clonotype: At one end the junction does not follow the germline gene, possibly because of a read error. J is TRBJ2-1 and V is TRBV10-3, with D unresolved. This CDR3 has 14 residues. Per germline, CDR1 ENHRY and CDR2 SYGVKD. The CDR3 DNA sequence: TGTGCCATCAGTGAGGGGTTGGGATGCAATGAGCGGTTCTTC. Translated, it gives CAISEGLGCNERFF.

This clonotype was seen at least ten times. The rearrangement joins TRBV6-2 or TRBV6-3 to TRBJ2-7, with 8 bases aligning to TRBD1. This CDR3 comprises 15 residues. The J segment lost 5 bases and the V segment lost 0 bases, leaving 6 bases of the junction unmatched. The germline V gene has CDR1 MNHEY and CDR2 SVGEGT. CDR3 nucleotide sequence: TGTGCCAGCAGTTACTCGACCAGGGGGCAAAACGAGCAGTACTTC. Translation: CASSYSTRGQNEQYF.

Concerning this clonotype itself: Just one base apart from a much larger clone, this may be a read error. The chain combines TRBV5-4 with TRBJ2-3, with 8 bases matching TRBD2. The CDR3 totals 15 residues. Germline lookup yields CDR1 SGHNT and CDR2 YYREEE (reference sequence). The CDR3, as DNA: TGTGCCAGCAGGCGGGAGGCAGCCAGAAAAGATACGGAGTATTTT. Amino acids: CASRREAARKDTEYF.

With respect to this clonotype: Germline is not matched at one junction end, which may reflect a read error. CDR3 bases: TGTGCCAGCAGCCGACCGACTAGCGGGATATCGGCAGAGATCCAGTACTTC. Its protein product is CASSRPTSGISAEIQYF. V gene TRBV7-9 combines with J gene TRBJ2-5; 11 bases fit TRBD2. This CDR3 has 17 residues. In germline, CDR1 is SEHNR, CDR2 FQNEAQ (reference sequence).

Worth noting for this clonotype: As the CDR3 is not closed by the conserved phenylalanine or tryptophan, this likely results from a read error. The V call is TRBV29-1, the J call TRBJ2-5, with 12 nucleotides matching TRBD2. The CDR3 is made up of 14 amino acids. CDR1 and CDR2 (germline): SQVTM, ANQGSEA. The DNA for the CDR3 is TGCAGCGTTGAATCTAGCGGGAGGGCCGAGATCCAGTACATC. Residues: CSVESSGRAEIQYI.

This clonotype was detected only a few times. The J gene is TRBJ2-3, the V gene TRBV30; no firm D call. This CDR3 comprises 13 residues. Trimming removed 2 bases from V and 4 bases from J, with 10 bases in between. Germline V gene data show CDR1 as GTSNPN and CDR2 as SVGIG (reference sequence). The CDR3 coding sequence is TGTGCCTGGAGTCCCGGAACTTCAGATACGCAGTATTTT. Protein sequence: CAWSPGTSDTQYF.

On this clonotype: One junction end disagrees with the germline gene, perhaps due to a read error. The CDR3, as DNA: TGTGCCAGCAGCAATACAGGGGGGACTAATGAAGAACTGTTTTTT. This gives the protein CASSNTGGTNEELFF. This sequence joins TRBV11-2 and TRBJ1-4; 8 bases agree with TRBD1. CDR1 is SGHAT, CDR2 FQNNGV, per germline. CDR3 length equals 15 residues.

This clonotype was picked up a small number of times. The V gene is TRBV28, the J gene TRBJ1-5, with 8 bases that match TRBD1. The germline gives CDR1 MDHEN, CDR2 SYDVKM. The CDR3 extends over 16 amino acids. The V gene end was trimmed by 4 bases and the J gene end by 3 bases; junction bases not matched to a gene: 8. CDR3: CASSSGTGGFNQPQHF. The CDR3 nucleotides are TGTGCCAGCAGTTCAGGCACAGGGGGATTCAATCAGCCCCAGCATTTT.

J is TRBJ2-3 and V is TRBV6-1, with D tentatively TRBD1 (6 bases). Trimming removed 3 bases from V and 10 bases from J, with 14 bases in between. The CDR3 spans 13 residues. In germline, CDR1 is MNHNS, CDR2 SASEGT. The CDR3 DNA is TGTGCCAGCAGTGATATCGGGACAAATGCGCAGTATTTT. Translating it yields CASSDIGTNAQYF.

This clonotype was seen just once. The junction and the germline gene differ at one end; a read error may be behind it. This sequence joins TRBV4-2 and TRBJ2-6, with D possibly being TRBD1 or TRBD2 (5 bases each). This CDR3 region has 19 residues. CDR1 and CDR2 (germline): LGHNA, YNFKEQ. The CDR3 here is CASSQDTLGGISGTNVPTF. The CDR3, as DNA: TGTGCCAGCAGCCAAGACACGTTAGGCGGTATCTCTGGGACCAACGTCCCGACTTTC.